Each of the 11 T cell receptor beta chains below was sequenced from the same sample in a study of T cell responses to AZD1222 COVID-19 vaccine. Measured with immunoSEQ multiplex PCR; TCRdb has only the in-frame clones, and not every one. Here the sample spans about 150,000 clones, approximately 94% being singletons. This specimen consisted of peripheral blood, obtained on day 0 of AZD1222 vaccination. Receptor source: an adult in good health.

This clone was seen once. This rearrangement joins TRBV6-6 to TRBJ2-7; weak D call: TRBD2 (6 bases). The germline V gene encodes CDR1 MNHNY and CDR2 SVGAGI (reference sequence). The ends were cut back, 5 bases at V and 3 bases at J, with 26 bases in the middle. There are 18 residues in the CDR3. CDR3: CASSQRRGIETRFYEQYF. DNA of the CDR3: TGTGCCAGCAGTCAAAGGAGGGGCATTGAAACCAGATTCTACGAGCAGTACTTC.

The chain is built from TRBV6-5 and TRBJ1-1; the match to TRBD1 covers 11 bases. The ends lost 5 bases at V and 1 base at J; junction bases unmatched: 3. The CDR3 runs to 15 residues. In germline, CDR1 is MNHEY, CDR2 SVGAGI. The CDR3 sequence: CASSLGTGGNTEAFF. CDR3 nucleotide sequence: TGTGCCAGCAGTCTGGGGACAGGGGGGAACACTGAAGCTTTCTTT.

The chain recombines TRBV29-1 with TRBJ1-1, with TRBD1 matching over 11 bases. The CDR3 loop spans 15 amino acids. Germline V gives CDR1 SQVTM, CDR2 ANQGSEA. J gave up 5 bases and V 4 bases, and 9 bases lay outside the gene matches. CDR3 loop: CSVGTVDRGRTEAFF. DNA of the CDR3: TGCAGCGTTGGAACGGTGGACAGGGGGCGAACTGAAGCTTTCTTT.

The rearrangement joins TRBV24-1 to TRBJ2-1; TRBD2 is a possible D gene (5 bases). Trimming left V 5 bases short and J 9 bases short, with 19 bases between. Germline CDR1 is KGHDR and CDR2 is SFDVKD. The CDR3 is 15 amino acids. The DNA for the CDR3 is TGTGCCACCAGTGCAAGTTCTCTAGCAAATAGTGAGCAGTTCTTC. Translation gives CATSASSLANSEQFF.

As to this clone: Within the sample, other DNA sequences also encode this same CDR3. V is TRBV5-1 and J is TRBJ1-3, with D unclear. The CDR3 covers 14 residues. The germline CDR1 and CDR2 sequences are SGHRS and YFSETQ. Between the trimmed V and J ends, which lost 5 bases and 3 bases, there was a span of 12 bases. CDR3 amino acids: CASSLSGFGNTIYF. The CDR3 DNA follows: TGCGCCAGCAGTCTCTCGGGTTTTGGAAACACCATATATTTT.

The V and J genes are TRBV27 and TRBJ1-5, with 11 bases fitting TRBD1. There are 18 residues in the CDR3. CDR1 and CDR2 (germline): MNHEY, SMNVEV (reference sequence). Trimming removed 6 bases from V and 2 bases from J; junction bases left unmatched: 12. CDR3 nucleotides: TGTGCCAGCAGAACCGGGACAGGGGGATCAAAGGGCAATCAGCCCCAGCATTTT. Protein: CASRTGTGGSKGNQPQHF.

The J gene is TRBJ2-2, the V gene TRBV7-9; no clear D gene. Trimming removed 2 bases from V and 4 bases from J, with 11 bases in between. Germline CDR1 is SEHNR and CDR2 is FQNEAQ (reference sequence). This CDR3 has 15 amino acids. The CDR3 region has the DNA TGTGCCAGCAGCTTAAGGCAGGCGGTCACCGGGGAGCTGTTTTTT. It yields the protein CASSLRQAVTGELFF. Supplemented by reference TRBV7-9 and TRBJ2-2, the full variable domain reads DTGVSQNPRHKITKRGQNVTFRCDPISEHNRLYWYRQTLGQGPEFLTYFQNEAQLEKSRLLSDRFSAERPKGSFSTLEIQRTEQGDSAMYLCASSLRQAVTGELFFGEGSRLTVL.

Written as DNA, the CDR3 is TGTGCCAGCAGTTTATCCTGGGGGACGGGAAACACCATATATTTT. Its protein is CASSLSWGTGNTIYF. The chain links TRBV27 to TRBJ1-3, with D possibly being TRBD1 (5 bases). V was shortened by 0 bases and J by 4 bases, with 10 bases between the two germline ends. The germline V gene has CDR1 MNHEY and CDR2 SMNVEV (reference sequence). This CDR3 comprises 15 residues.

The chain joins TRBV5-1 to TRBJ2-5, with D perhaps matching TRBD1 (5 bases). Germline V gene lookup returns CDR1 SGHRS and CDR2 YFSETQ. Trimming left V 0 bases short and J 2 bases short, with 8 bases between. The CDR3 sequence is 14 residues long. In DNA form, the CDR3 reads TGCGCCAGCAGCTTGGGCCCAGGGCAAGAGACCCAGTACTTC. Amino acid sequence: CASSLGPGQETQYF.

The chain employs TRBV2 and TRBJ2-7; TRBD2 matches 8 bases. With 4 bases clipped from V and 1 base from J, the junction kept 3 bases outside the gene matches. This CDR3 comprises 14 residues. Germline V gene sequence: CDR1 SNHLY, CDR2 FYNNEI. The CDR3 DNA reads as TGTGCCAGCAGTGTGCGGGGGGCTTCCTACGAGCAGTACTTC. Protein sequence: CASSVRGASYEQYF.

The chain has TRBV2 and TRBJ1-1, with 7 bases lining up with TRBD1. Trimming at V came to 8 bases and at J to 7 bases, leaving 7 bases not matched to a gene. Germline V CDR1 and CDR2: SNHLY, FYNNEI. The CDR3 has 12 amino acids. The CDR3, as DNA: TGTGCCAGCCTAGGGGACAGCTTTGAAGCTTTCTTT. Translating it yields CASLGDSFEAFF. Together with reference TRBV2 and TRBJ1-1, the CDR3 gives the full variable domain: EPEVTQTPSHQVTQMGQEVILRCVPISNHLYFYWYRQILGQKVEFLVSFYNNEISEKSEIFDDQFSVERPDGSNFTLKIRSTKLEDSAMYFCASLGDSFEAFFGQGTRLTVV.